Following are 10 T cell receptor beta chains from one sample sequenced in a study of blood T cells in healthy people across ages. With a J-beta primer mix and a sample-barcoded 5' primer, a second PCR ran 7 to 11 cycles. Using its own MiXCR run on the 5' RACE reads, TCRdb lists one record per CDR3 protein. The sample has approximately 1.5 million distinct CDR3 sequences, 35% to 45% seen once. The specimen sequenced was blood. The receptors derive from a woman aged 18-30 years in good health.

At least ten counts were recorded for this clonotype. The chain employs TRBV11-3 and TRBJ2-1; D may be TRBD1 (6 bases). This CDR3 spans 14 amino acids. V lost 5 bases to trimming and J lost 9 bases, with 17 bases between them. CDR1 and CDR2 (germline): SGHNT, YENEEA. CDR3 protein: CASSRGGSGGEQFF. For the CDR3, the DNA is TGTGCCAGCAGCCGAGGGGGATCCGGCGGTGAGCAGTTCTTC.

This clonotype showed up just a few times. The chain has TRBV20-1 and TRBJ2-3, with 9 bases fitting TRBD1. CDR3 length: 13 amino acids. V trimming: 6 bases; J trimming: 5 bases; junction bases outside the gene matches: 6. The germline V gene has CDR1 DFQATT and CDR2 SNEGSKA (reference sequence). The CDR3, as DNA: TGCAGTGCCCAGGGACAGGGAGGAGATACGCAGTATTTT. Translation: CSAQGQGGDTQYF.

This clonotype has more than one count but fewer than ten. This chain connects TRBV20-1 to TRBJ2-5, with D tentatively TRBD2 (6 bases). The V end lost 3 bases, the J end lost 5 bases, and 10 bases lay between the germline ends. Germline-derived CDR1 and CDR2 are DFQATT and SNEGSKA (reference sequence). The CDR3 contains 12 residues. The CDR3 here is CSARRRAETQYF. The CDR3 coding sequence is TGCAGTGCTAGGCGGAGGGCGGAGACCCAGTACTTC.

This clonotype turned up a few times. The chain has TRBV7-2 and TRBJ1-2; D is unclear. Germline V gene data show CDR1 as SGHTA and CDR2 as FQGNSA. V was clipped by 5 bases and J by 2 bases, with 6 bases between them. This CDR3 spans 12 amino acids. The CDR3 is CASSLYNYGYTF. CDR3 sequence (DNA): TGTGCCAGCAGCCTTTACAACTATGGCTACACCTTC.

This clonotype was recorded many times. The DNA for the CDR3 is TGTGCCAGCAGCCCGGGAGCGGGCTCCTACAATGAGCAGTTCTTC. Its protein is CASSPGAGSYNEQFF. The rearrangement links TRBV25-1 to TRBJ2-1, with TRBD2 as a possible D gene (6 bases). Per the germline V gene, CDR1 is MGHDK and CDR2 is SYGVNS. V dropped 6 bases and J dropped 0 bases, with 12 bases sitting between them. This CDR3 has 15 residues.

As concerns this clonotype: The junction does not match germline at one end; this may be a read error. The chain combines TRBV12-3 or TRBV12-4 with TRBJ1-6, with unresolved D. The CDR3 runs to 15 residues. CDR3: CASSLQGNAVPPPHF. In DNA, the CDR3 is TGTGCCAGCAGTTTACAAGGGAATGCCGTGCCACCCCCCCACTTT.

The genes are TRBV10-3 and TRBJ2-7; D is possibly TRBD1 (5 bases). The germline V gene has CDR1 ENHRY and CDR2 SYGVKD. Trimming took off 8 bases at V and 2 bases at J, with 10 bases between the two ends. This CDR3 contains 12 residues. CDR3 sequence: CAISPGTYEQYF. The CDR3 bases are TGTGCCATCTCTCCAGGGACCTACGAGCAGTACTTC.

This clonotype came up a few times. In DNA form, the CDR3 reads TGTGCCAGCAGTGAAGCAGTGCTAGCGGATACGCAGTATTTT. Translating gives CASSEAVLADTQYF. The V call is TRBV6-1, the J call TRBJ2-3, with D tentatively TRBD2 (6 bases). Germline loops: CDR1 MNHNS, CDR2 SASEGT. V lost 0 bases, J lost 6 bases, and 10 bases lay in between. The CDR3 length is 14 residues.

With regard to this clonotype: One junction end disagrees with the germline gene, perhaps due to a read error. This chain uses TRBV11-2 with TRBJ1-5; D remains ambiguous. Germline V gene sequence: CDR1 SGHAT, CDR2 FQNNGV. CDR3 length: 10 amino acids. The CDR3 region is CAGRIKPQHF. The CDR3 DNA is TGCGCGGGTCGGATTAAGCCCCAGCATTTT.

The chain has TRBV27 and TRBJ2-7; either TRBD1 or TRBD2 may fit D (5 bases each). CDR3 size: 14 residues. The V end lost 2 bases, the J end lost 3 bases, and 11 bases lay between the germline ends. Germline CDR1 reads MNHEY; CDR2 reads SMNVEV (reference sequence). CDR3 nucleotides: TGTGCCAGCAGTTTAGCAGGGAGCAACTACGAGCAGTACTTC. It translates to CASSLAGSNYEQYF.